This TCR beta chain was captured in a study of blood T cell repertoires in COVID-19. The V end lost 7 bases, the J end lost 2 bases, and 13 bases lay between the germline ends. This CDR3 has 14 amino acids. The germline gives CDR1 MNHEY, CDR2 SMNVEV (reference sequence). Libraries were prepared by immunoSEQ multiplex PCR; TCRdb keeps only in-frame clonotypes and omits some of them. The top ten hold around 3% of the sample, which has around 300,000 clones, about 87% seen once. The sequence came from a woman in her forties or fifties who had recovered from COVID-19. This chain connects TRBV27 to TRBJ2-3, with D hard to call. The specimen sequenced was PBMCs or T cells enriched from blood (not recorded which). The CDR3 loop is CASIPRPPTDTQYF. CDR3 DNA sequence: TGTGCCAGCATCCCCAGGCCCCCCACAGATACGCAGTATTTT.